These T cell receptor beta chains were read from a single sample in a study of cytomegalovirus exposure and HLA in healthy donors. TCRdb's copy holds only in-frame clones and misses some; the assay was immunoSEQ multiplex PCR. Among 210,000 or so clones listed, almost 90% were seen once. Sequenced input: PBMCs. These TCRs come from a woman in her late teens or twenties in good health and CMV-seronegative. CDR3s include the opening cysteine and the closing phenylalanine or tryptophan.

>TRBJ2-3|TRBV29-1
CSVELSVTDTQYF
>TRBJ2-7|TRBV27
CASSYRGSTYEQYF
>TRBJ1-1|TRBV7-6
CASSSTGGPGTEAFF
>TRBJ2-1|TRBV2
CASSGAQGVDEQFF
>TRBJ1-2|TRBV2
CASRDTRNYGYTF
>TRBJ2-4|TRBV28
CASSVLAGEDIQYF
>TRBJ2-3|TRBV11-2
CASSLGAGRPRDTQYF
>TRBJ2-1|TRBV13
CASSLVSGLAGANEQFF
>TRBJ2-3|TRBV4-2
CASSQDGITDTQYF
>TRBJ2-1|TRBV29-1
CSVVPGFYNEQFF
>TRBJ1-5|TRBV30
CAWKVQGQNQPQHF
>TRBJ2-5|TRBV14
CASSQGDRGLLETQYF
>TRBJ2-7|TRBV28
CASSSRLARSQAEKYEQYF
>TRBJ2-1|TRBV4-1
CASSPGLAEYNEQFF
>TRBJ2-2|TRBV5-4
CASSLGLAGPGELFF
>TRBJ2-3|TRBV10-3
CAISEGTSRLTDTQYF
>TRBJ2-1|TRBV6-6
CASSYSLAGVFHEQFF
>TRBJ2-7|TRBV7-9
CASSSDRRSSYEQYF
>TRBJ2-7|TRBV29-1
CSGGQGAGEQYF
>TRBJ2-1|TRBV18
CASSPRLGLETANEQFF